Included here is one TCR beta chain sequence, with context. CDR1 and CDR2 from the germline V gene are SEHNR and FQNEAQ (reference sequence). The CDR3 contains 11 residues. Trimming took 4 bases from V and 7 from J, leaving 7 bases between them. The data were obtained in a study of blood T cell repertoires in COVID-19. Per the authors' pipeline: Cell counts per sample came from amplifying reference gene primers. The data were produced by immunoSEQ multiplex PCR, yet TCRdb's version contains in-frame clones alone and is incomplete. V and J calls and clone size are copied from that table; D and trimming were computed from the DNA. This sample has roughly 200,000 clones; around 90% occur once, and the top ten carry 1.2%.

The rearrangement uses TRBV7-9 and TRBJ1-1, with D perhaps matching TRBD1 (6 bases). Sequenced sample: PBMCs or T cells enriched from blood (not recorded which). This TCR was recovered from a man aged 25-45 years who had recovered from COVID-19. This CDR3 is CASSSQGEAFF. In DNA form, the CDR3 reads TGTGCCAGCAGCTCACAGGGTGAAGCTTTCTTT.